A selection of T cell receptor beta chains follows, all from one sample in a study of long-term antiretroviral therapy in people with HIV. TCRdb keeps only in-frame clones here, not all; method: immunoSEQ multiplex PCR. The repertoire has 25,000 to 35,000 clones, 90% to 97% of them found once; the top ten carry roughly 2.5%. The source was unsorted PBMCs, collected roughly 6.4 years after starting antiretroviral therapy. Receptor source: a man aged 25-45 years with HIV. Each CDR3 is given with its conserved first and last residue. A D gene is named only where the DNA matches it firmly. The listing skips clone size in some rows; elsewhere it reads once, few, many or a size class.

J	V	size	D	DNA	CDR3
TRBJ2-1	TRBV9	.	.	TGTGCCAGCAGCGTACCCACTGGCGGGACCAATGAGCAGTTCTTC	CASSVPTGGTNEQFF
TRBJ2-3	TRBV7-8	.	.	TGTGCCAGCAGCTTAGGAGCCTCGGATACGCAGTATTTT	CASSLGASDTQYF
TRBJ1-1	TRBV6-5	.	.	TGTGCCAGCCGACCATCCCTCTACAGCTCTGAAGCTTTCTTT	CASRPSLYSSEAFF
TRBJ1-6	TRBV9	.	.	TGTGCCAGCAGCGTAGTTTGGAGTCCACACTATAATTCACCCCTCCACTTT	CASSVVWSPHYNSPLHF
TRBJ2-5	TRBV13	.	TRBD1	TGTGCCAGCAGTTTCCGACAGGGTTATGAGACCCAGTACTTC	CASSFRQGYETQYF
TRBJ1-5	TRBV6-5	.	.	TGTGCCAGCAGGGATGGGGGAAGGAGTCAGCCCCAGCATTTT	CASRDGGRSQPQHF
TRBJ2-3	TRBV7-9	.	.	TGTGCCAGCAGCCCCAGCACAGATACGCAGTATTTT	CASSPSTDTQYF
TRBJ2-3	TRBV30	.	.	TGTGCCTGGGAAAAAAGGGTCGTCGGAGATACGCAGTATTTT	CAWEKRVVGDTQYF
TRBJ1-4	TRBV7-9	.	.	TGTGCCAGCAGCGAGGACGGTGAAAAACTGTTTTTT	CASSEDGEKLFF
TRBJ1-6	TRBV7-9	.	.	TGTGCCAGCAGCTTGTCAAATTCACCCCTCCACTTT	CASSLSNSPLHF
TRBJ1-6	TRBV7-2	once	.	TGTGCCAGCAGCCGGACCGTGACTTCACCCCTCCACTTT	CASSRTVTSPLHF
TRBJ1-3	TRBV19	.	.	TGTGCCAGTAAGAACGTTGGAAACACCATATATTTT	CASKNVGNTIYF
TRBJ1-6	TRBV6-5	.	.	TGTGCCAGCAGTTACTTTTCACCCCTCCACTTT	CASSYFSPLHF
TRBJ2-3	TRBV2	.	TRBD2	TGTGCCAGCAAGGTCGGGACTAGCGGGGGGATGGTGACAGATACGCAGTATTTT	CASKVGTSGGMVTDTQYF
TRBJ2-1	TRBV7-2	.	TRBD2	TGTGCCAGCAGCTTAGCGGGAGGGAACAATGAGCAGTTCTTC	CASSLAGGNNEQFF
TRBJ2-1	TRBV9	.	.	TGTGCCAGCTCCCCGGCGTTACTCTACAATGAGCAGTTCTTC	CASSPALLYNEQFF
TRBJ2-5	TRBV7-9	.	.	TGTGCCATCTGGGAAAGCAGGCAAGAGACCCAGTACTTC	CAIWESRQETQYF
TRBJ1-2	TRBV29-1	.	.	TGCAGCGTTGGCCCCGAAAGGAGAGACGGCTACACCTTC	CSVGPERRDGYTF
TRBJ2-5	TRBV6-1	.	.	TGTGCCAGCAGGTCGCAGGGGAAAGAGACCCAGTACTTC	CASRSQGKETQYF
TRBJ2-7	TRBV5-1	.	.	TGCGCCAGCAAAGGGTCCCGGGGAGCTGACGAGCAGTACTTC	CASKGSRGADEQYF
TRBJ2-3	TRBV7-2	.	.	TGTGCCAGCACAGCTTATGTTTATCGATCTAGCACAGATACGCAGTATTTT	CASTAYVYRSSTDTQYF
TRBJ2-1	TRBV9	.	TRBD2	TGTGCCAGCAGCGCCCTCGGACTAGCGGGAGGAAATGAGCAGTTCTTC	CASSALGLAGGNEQFF
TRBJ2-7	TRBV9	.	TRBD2	TGTGCCAGCAGCGTTAGCGGGAGCTACGAGCAGTACTTC	CASSVSGSYEQYF
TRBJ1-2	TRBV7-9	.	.	TGTGCCAGCAGCTTCATCGGTAATGGCTACACCTTC	CASSFIGNGYTF
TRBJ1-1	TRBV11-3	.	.	TGTGCCAGCAGCGCTTCCTGGAGGACTGAAGCTTTCTTT	CASSASWRTEAFF
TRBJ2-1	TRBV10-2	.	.	TGCGCCAGCAGTGAGGCGGGGGCTTTCAATGAGCAGTTCTTC	CASSEAGAFNEQFF